The text below deals with one T cell receptor (beta chain). The CDR3 length is 13 residues. Trimming removed 6 bases from V and 0 bases from J, with 8 bases in between. The data were produced by immunoSEQ multiplex PCR, yet TCRdb's version contains in-frame clones alone and is incomplete. This table holds 170,000 or so clones, nearly 80% found once. The sample comes from a study of blood T cell repertoires in COVID-19. The chain couples TRBV12-3 or TRBV12-4 to TRBJ1-2; D not certain. The sequenced sample was peripheral blood. The sequence derives from a woman between 65 and 79 years old with acute or convalescent COVID-19. CDR3 coding DNA: TGTGCCAGCAGAACATCAACTAACTATGGCTACACCTTC. Translation gives CASRTSTNYGYTF.